This T cell receptor (beta chain) was identified during a study of Tregs in tolerant kidney transplant recipients. Whole-study findings and limits: Biological reproducibility was not directly addressed in this study. Validation in larger populations is needed because few patients were studied. Expanding Tregs on activated donor B cells appeared to best identify donor-specific TCRbeta clones.

Germline CDR1 and CDR2: SNHLY and FYNNEI. Unmatched junction bases numbered 2, after V lost 8 bases and J lost 2 bases. The CDR3 consists of 13 residues. The data were produced by immunoSEQ multiplex PCR, yet TCRdb's version contains in-frame clones alone and is incomplete. The sample includes about 240,000 clones, approximately 84% of them seen just once. Unstimulated Tregs (CD4+CD25+CD127-) and CD4+CD25- non-Tregs were sorted from PBMCs. To note about this clone: What it binds is not known.

The material sequenced was CD4+ T cells from blood. The origin of this receptor is a human donor in good health. The chain is built from TRBV2 and TRBJ1-3; TRBD1 agrees at 8 bases. CDR3 region: CASAGGPGNTIYF. Here the CDR3 DNA reads TGTGCCAGCGCAGGGGGCCCTGGAAACACCATATATTTT.